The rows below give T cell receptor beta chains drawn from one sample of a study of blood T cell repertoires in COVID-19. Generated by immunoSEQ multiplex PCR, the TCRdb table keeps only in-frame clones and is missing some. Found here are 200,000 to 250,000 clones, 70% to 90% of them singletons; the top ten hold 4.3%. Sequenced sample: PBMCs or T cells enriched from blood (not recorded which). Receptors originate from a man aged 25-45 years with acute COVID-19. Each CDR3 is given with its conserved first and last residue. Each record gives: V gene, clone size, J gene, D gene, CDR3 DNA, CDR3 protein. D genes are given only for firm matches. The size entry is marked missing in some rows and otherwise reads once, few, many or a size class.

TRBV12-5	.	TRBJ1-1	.	TGTGCTAGTGTTCCACAGGGTAACACTGAAGCTTTCTTT	CASVPQGNTEAFF
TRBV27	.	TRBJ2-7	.	TGTGCCAGCAGTTTAACCCCGGCAGGGCACTACGAGCAGTACTTC	CASSLTPAGHYEQYF
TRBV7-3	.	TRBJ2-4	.	TGTGCCAGCAGCCCCCTAGGTGGGGGGGCTGGCATTCAGTACTTC	CASSPLGGGAGIQYF
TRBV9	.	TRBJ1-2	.	TGTGCCAGCAGCATAACAGGGACGGGCTACACCTTC	CASSITGTGYTF
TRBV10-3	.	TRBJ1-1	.	TGTGCCATCAGTGAGATAGGGGCCAGGGGCACTGAAGCTTTCTTT	CAISEIGARGTEAFF
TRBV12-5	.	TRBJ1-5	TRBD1	TGTGCTAGTGGCGAGACAGGGAATCAGCCCCAGCATTTT	CASGETGNQPQHF
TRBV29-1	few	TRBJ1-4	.	TGCAGCGTTGAAGACGGGGGGAGTGAAAAACTGTTTTTT	CSVEDGGSEKLFF
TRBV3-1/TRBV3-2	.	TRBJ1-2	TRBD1	TGTGCCAGCAGCCAAGATGGGCCAGGGGGGTATGGCTACACCTTC	CASSQDGPGGYGYTF
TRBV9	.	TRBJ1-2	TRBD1	TGTGCCAGCAGCGTAGGTTCAGGGGGCTATGGCTACACCTTC	CASSVGSGGYGYTF
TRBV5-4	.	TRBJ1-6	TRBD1	TGTGCCAGCAGCTTGGAAAACAGGGGTAATTCACCCCTCCACTTT	CASSLENRGNSPLHF
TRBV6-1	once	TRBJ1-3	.	TGTGCCAGCAGTGGAGCGGCCATCGGAAACACCATATATTTT	CASSGAAIGNTIYF
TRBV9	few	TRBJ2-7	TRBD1	TGTGCCAGCAGCAAAGGACAGGAAAGGGACGAGCAGTACTTC	CASSKGQERDEQYF
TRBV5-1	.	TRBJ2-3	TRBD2	TGCGCCAGCAGCTTGGCCATAGGAACTAGCGGGGGGGCCGGCACAGATACGCAGTATTTT	CASSLAIGTSGGAGTDTQYF
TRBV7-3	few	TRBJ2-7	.	TGTGCCAGCAGCGATGGGGACTTAGGGTTGCACGAGCAGTACTTC	CASSDGDLGLHEQYF
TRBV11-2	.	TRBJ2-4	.	TGTGCCAGCAGCCGGTCCGGAAACATTCAGTACTTC	CASSRSGNIQYF
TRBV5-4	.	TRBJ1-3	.	TGTGCCAGCAGCTCCCCGGGAAAGAGTGGAAACACCATATATTTT	CASSSPGKSGNTIYF
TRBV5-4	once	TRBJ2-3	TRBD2	TGTGCCAGCAGCTTGGCCGGGGGGGGGCTGACAGATACGCAGTATTTT	CASSLAGGGLTDTQYF
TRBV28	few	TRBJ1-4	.	TGTGCCAGTCGGGGGAGGGCAACTAATGAAAAACTGTTTTTT	CASRGRATNEKLFF
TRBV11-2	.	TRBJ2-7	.	TGTGCCAGCAGCTTACTGGGGGGCGAGCAGTACTTC	CASSLLGGEQYF
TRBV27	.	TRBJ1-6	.	TGTGCCAGCAGGTTCATGGGGCAGTTGTTTAATTCACCCCTCCACTTT	CASRFMGQLFNSPLHF
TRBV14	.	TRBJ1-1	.	TGTGCCAGCAGCCCTCGGGGGTGGGGACTCGACACTGAAGCTTTCTTT	CASSPRGWGLDTEAFF
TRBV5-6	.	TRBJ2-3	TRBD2	TGTGCCAGCAGCTTACGGACTAGCGGGACAGATACGCAGTATTTT	CASSLRTSGTDTQYF